This TCR beta chain comes out of a study of regulatory T cells in long-lasting Graves disease. Described time point: newly diagnosed GD, antithyroid drugs for less than 3 months. Generation of the TCR library employed RNA extracted from PBMCs. Diagnoses of Graves' disease were made by American Thyroid Association guidelines. Libraries of TCR beta came from iRepertoire HTBI primers plus Arm-PCR of CDR3 regions. MiXCR, run by TCRdb on the multiplex PCR reads, gives a single entry per CDR3 protein. The sample includes 200,000 to 250,000 distinct CDR3 sequences, around 16% of them seen just once. General study points: Less diverse TCR repertoires were seen in persistent Graves' patients than in newly diagnosed ones.

This clonotype came up many times. What it binds is not known. The TCR was taken from a female donor with Graves disease. The sequencing used peripheral blood mononuclear cells (PBMCs), collected at new diagnosis, from a patient treated with antithyroid drugs.

The CDR3 spells CASSIIAGGLNEQFF. The DNA for the CDR3 is TGCGCCAGCAGCATAATAGCGGGAGGGCTAAATGAGCAGTTCTTC. The J gene is TRBJ2-1, the V gene TRBV5-1; 11 nucleotides align to TRBD2. CDR1 and CDR2 (germline): SGHRS, YFSETQ. There are 15 residues in the CDR3. The trim removed 4 bases at V and 7 bases at J, leaving 7 bases unmatched.